This section outlines one T cell receptor (beta chain) sequence together with its context. V lost 5 bases, J lost 4 bases, and 9 bases lay in between. CDR3 length: 13 residues. Looked up from germline, CDR1 is SNHLY and CDR2 is FYNNEI. Followed longitudinally, the Seattle patients had been enrolled during active infection. These data come from a study of blood T cell repertoires in COVID-19. Whole-study context: Collection of acute and convalescent COVID-19 samples took place in the United States, Italy and Spain. The analysed material was cDNA or gDNA that came from T cells, B-cell-depleted T cells, or PBMCs.

In the authors' workflow: Reference gene primer amplification gave estimated nucleated cell counts. Sequenced by immunoSEQ multiplex PCR; TCRdb stores in-frame clones only, minus some. The DNA gave D and trimming, while V, J and clone size come from that table. The sample consists of 150,000 to 180,000 clones, about 85% of them appearing once. This TCR derives from a man in his sixties with COVID-19, enrolled during active disease. The V gene is TRBV2, the J gene TRBJ1-5; D possibly corresponds to TRBD1 (5 bases). The specimen was peripheral blood. The CDR3 coding sequence is TGTGCCAGCAGTTCCGACAGAAATCAGCCCCAGCATTTT. It yields the protein CASSSDRNQPQHF.